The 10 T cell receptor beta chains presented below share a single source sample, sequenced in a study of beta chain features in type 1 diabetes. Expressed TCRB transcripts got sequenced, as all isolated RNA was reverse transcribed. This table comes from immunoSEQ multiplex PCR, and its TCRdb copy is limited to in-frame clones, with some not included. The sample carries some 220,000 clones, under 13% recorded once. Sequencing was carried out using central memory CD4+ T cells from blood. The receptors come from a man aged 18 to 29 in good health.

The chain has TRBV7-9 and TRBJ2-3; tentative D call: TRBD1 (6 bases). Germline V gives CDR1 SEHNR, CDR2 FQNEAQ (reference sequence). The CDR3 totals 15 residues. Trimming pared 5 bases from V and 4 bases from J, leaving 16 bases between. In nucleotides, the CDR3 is TGTGCCAGCAGCCTAGTGACAGGTTGGTCAGATACGCAGTATTTT. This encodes CASSLVTGWSDTQYF.

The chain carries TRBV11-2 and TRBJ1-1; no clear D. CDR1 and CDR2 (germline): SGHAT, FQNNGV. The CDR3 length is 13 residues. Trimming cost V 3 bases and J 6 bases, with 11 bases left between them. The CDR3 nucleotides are TGTGCCAGCAGCTTTGGACCGGTCGCTGAAGCTTTCTTT. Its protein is CASSFGPVAEAFF.

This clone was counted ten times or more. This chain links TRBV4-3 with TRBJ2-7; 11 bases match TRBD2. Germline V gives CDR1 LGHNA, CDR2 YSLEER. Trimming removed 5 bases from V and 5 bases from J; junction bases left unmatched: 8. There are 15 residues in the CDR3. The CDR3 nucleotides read TGCGCCAGCAGCATAACTAGCGGGAGCCTGGACGAGCAGTACTTC. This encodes CASSITSGSLDEQYF.

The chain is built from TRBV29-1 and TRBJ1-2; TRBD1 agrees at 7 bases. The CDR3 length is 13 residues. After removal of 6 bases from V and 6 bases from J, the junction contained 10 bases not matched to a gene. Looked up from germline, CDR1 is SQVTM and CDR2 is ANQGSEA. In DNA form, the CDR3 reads TGCAGCGTGGGAGGTGACAGGGCGAATGGCTACACCTTC. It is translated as CSVGGDRANGYTF. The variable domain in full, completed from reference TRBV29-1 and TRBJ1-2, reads SAVISQKPSRDICQRGTSLTIQCQVDSQVTMMFWYRQQPGQSLTLIATANQGSEATYESGFVIDKFPISRPNLTFSTLTVSNMSPEDSSIYLCSVGGDRANGYTFGSGTRLTVV.

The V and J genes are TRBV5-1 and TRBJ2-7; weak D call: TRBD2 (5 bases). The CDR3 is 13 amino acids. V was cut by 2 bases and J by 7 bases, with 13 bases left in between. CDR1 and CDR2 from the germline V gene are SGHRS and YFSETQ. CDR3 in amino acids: CASSFNPGGEQYF. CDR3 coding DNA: TGCGCCAGCAGCTTTAACCCAGGCGGGGAGCAGTACTTC.

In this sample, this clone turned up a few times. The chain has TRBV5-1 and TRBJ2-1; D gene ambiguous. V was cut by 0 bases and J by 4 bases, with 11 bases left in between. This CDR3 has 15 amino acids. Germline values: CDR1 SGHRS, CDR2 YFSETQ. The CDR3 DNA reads TGCGCCAGCAGCTTGGCTACCGGAATTTACAATGAGCAGTTCTTC. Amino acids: CASSLATGIYNEQFF. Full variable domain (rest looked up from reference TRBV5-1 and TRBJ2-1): KAGVTQTPRYLIKTRGQQVTLSCSPISGHRSVSWYQQTPGQGLQFLFEYFSETQRNKGNFPGRFSGRQFSNSRSEMNVSTLELGDSALYLCASSLATGIYNEQFFGPGTRLTVL.

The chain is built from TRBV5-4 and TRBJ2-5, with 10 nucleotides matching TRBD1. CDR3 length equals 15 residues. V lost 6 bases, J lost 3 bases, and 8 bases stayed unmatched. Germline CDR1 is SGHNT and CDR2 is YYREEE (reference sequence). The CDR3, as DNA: TGTGCCAGCACCCAAACCGGGACAGGGGAAGAGACCCAGTACTTC. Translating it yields CASTQTGTGEETQYF.

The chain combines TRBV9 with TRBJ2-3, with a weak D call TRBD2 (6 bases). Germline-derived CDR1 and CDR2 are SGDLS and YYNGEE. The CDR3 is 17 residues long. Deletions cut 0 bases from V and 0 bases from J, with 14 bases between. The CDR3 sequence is CASSVGVSGYSTDTQYF. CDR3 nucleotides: TGTGCCAGCAGCGTAGGGGTTAGCGGTTATAGCACAGATACGCAGTATTTT.

CDR3 amino acids: CASSFGPSGQPQHF. Written as DNA, the CDR3 is TGTGCCAGCAGCTTCGGACCTTCGGGTCAGCCCCAGCATTTT. The chain is built from TRBV7-9 and TRBJ1-5; no firm D call. The CDR3 runs to 14 residues. V was pared by 3 bases and J by 6 bases, with 12 bases between. Per the germline V gene, CDR1 is SEHNR and CDR2 is FQNEAQ (reference sequence).

The CDR3 nucleotides read TGTGCCAGCAGCCCCTCGACAGGGGGCGAGCAGTACTTC. This sequence encodes CASSPSTGGEQYF. The chain links TRBV11-2 to TRBJ2-7; 9 bases agree with TRBD1. CDR3 length: 13 residues. V was pared by 5 bases and J by 6 bases, with 5 bases of the junction left unmatched. CDR1 and CDR2 (germline): SGHAT, FQNNGV.